This section outlines one TCR beta chain sequence together with its context. Its antigen is unknown. This entry comes from a study of beta chain features in type 1 diabetes. Background on the study: Cell yields, age and gender were similar between patients and healthy donors.

General observations from the study: When Type 1 diabetes patients were examined, their TCRB CDR3s proved moderately but significantly shorter in all four CD4+ subsets.

All of the isolated RNA was reverse transcribed, so expressed TCRB transcripts were sequenced. Measured with immunoSEQ multiplex PCR; TCRdb has only the in-frame clones, and not every one. The top ten clones hold 0.028% of a sample with a few hundred thousand clones, roughly 20% of them seen once. This sequence originates from a woman aged 35 to 49 with type 1 diabetes. Sequenced: naive CD4+ T cells from blood.

CDR3 bases: TGTGCCAGCAGCTTAGGGACAGGGGGCCCCTACGAGCAGTACTTC. Protein sequence: CASSLGTGGPYEQYF. This rearrangement joins TRBV7-6 to TRBJ2-7; 11 bases match TRBD1. The V gene end was trimmed by 1 base and the J gene end by 2 bases; junction bases not matched to a gene: 1. In germline, CDR1 is SGHVS, CDR2 FNYEAQ. This CDR3 spans 15 amino acids.